Only one count was recorded for the clone carrying this T cell receptor (beta chain). This sample is drawn from a study of cytomegalovirus exposure and HLA in healthy donors. Looking at the study overall: HLA-typed donors were the source of approximately 80 million unique TCRs held in an early data release.

This CDR3 comprises 14 residues. Germline CDR1 reads GTSNPN; CDR2 reads SVGIG (reference sequence). Trimming took off 3 bases at V and 3 bases at J, with 15 bases between the two ends. The PCR had 60 Vbeta and 13 Jbeta primers. The repertoire was sequenced with immunoSEQ multiplex PCR; TCRdb's copy has only in-frame clones and lacks some. The table includes more than 95,000 clones, about two thirds detected once. Donors consisted of healthy bone marrow donors. The rearrangement links TRBV30 to TRBJ2-7, with a weak D call TRBD1 (5 bases). The sequencing input was PBMCs. The receptor was isolated from a man aged 25-45 years in good health and CMV-seronegative. The CDR3 here is CAWRRLGQGYEQYF. The DNA for the CDR3 is TGTGCCTGGAGGCGCCTCGGGCAGGGCTACGAGCAGTACTTC. Full variable domain (outside the CDR3, taken from reference TRBV30 and TRBJ2-7): SQTIHQWPATLVQPVGSPLSLECTVEGTSNPNLYWYRQAAGRGLQLLFYSVGIGQISSEVPQNLSASRPQDRQFILSSKKLLLSDSGFYLCAWRRLGQGYEQYFGPGTRLTVT.